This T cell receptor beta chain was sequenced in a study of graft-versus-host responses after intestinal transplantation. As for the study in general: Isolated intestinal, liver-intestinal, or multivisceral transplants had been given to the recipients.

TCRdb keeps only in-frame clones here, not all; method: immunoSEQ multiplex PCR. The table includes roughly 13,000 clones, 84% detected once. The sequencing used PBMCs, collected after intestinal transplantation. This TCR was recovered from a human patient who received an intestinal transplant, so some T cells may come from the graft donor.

The DNA of the CDR3 is TGTGCCTGGAGTGTATGGGCAGGGGGAGGCTACGAGCAGTACTTC. Translation gives CAWSVWAGGGYEQYF. The chain recombines TRBV30 with TRBJ2-7; a weak D match, TRBD1 (7 bases). CDR1 and CDR2 from the germline V gene are GTSNPN and SVGIG (reference sequence). V was cut by 0 bases and J by 3 bases, with 15 bases left in between. The CDR3 covers 15 residues. Together with reference TRBV30 and TRBJ2-7, the CDR3 gives the full variable domain: SQTIHQWPATLVQPVGSPLSLECTVEGTSNPNLYWYRQAAGRGLQLLFYSVGIGQISSEVPQNLSASRPQDRQFILSSKKLLLSDSGFYLCAWSVWAGGGYEQYFGPGTRLTVT.